Listed below are T cell receptor beta chains from one sample, sequenced in a study of regulatory T cells in long-lasting Graves disease. MiXCR, applied by TCRdb to the multiplex PCR reads, yields one record per CDR3 protein. The sample has around 450,000 distinct CDR3 sequences; roughly a fifth are singletons. Source: peripheral blood mononuclear cells (PBMCs), taken when the disease was refractory, from a patient treated with antithyroid drugs. The receptors shown here come from a female donor with Graves disease. The CDR3 runs from the conserved cysteine through the conserved F or W. D genes are given only for firm matches. Rows may omit the clone size; those that give it use once, few, many or a size class.

TRBV12-3/TRBV12-4,NA,TRBJ2-1,16,NA,CASRPAGGPSYNEQFF,TGTGCCAGCAGACCAGCCGGGGGGCCCTCCTACAATGAGCAGTTCTTC
TRBV6-9,many,TRBJ2-7,12,NA,CASSYNQYEQYF,TGTGCCAGCAGTTATAATCAATACGAGCAGTACTTC
TRBV29-1,NA,TRBJ2-3,17,TRBD2,CSAEKRRAGAERDTQYF,TGCAGCGCCGAAAAAAGGCGAGCGGGGGCCGAAAGAGATACGCAGTATTTT
TRBV7-2,once,TRBJ2-7,15,NA,CASSLRRAGDREQYF,TGTGCCAGCAGCTTAAGAAGGGCAGGGGATCGCGAGCAGTACTTC
TRBV12-3/TRBV12-4,NA,TRBJ1-1,14,NA,CASSLAGPTTETFF,TGTGCCAGCAGTTTAGCGGGGCCCACCACTGAAACTTTCTTT
TRBV4-3,NA,TRBJ2-7,14,NA,CASSQVRQGYEQYF,TGCGCCAGCAGCCAAGTTCGGCAGGGCTACGAGCAGTACTTC
TRBV6-5,few,TRBJ1-6,17,TRBD1,CASSYWGQGFYNSPLHF,TGTGCCAGCAGTTACTGGGGACAGGGCTTTTATAATTCACCCCTCCACTTT
TRBV20-1,few,TRBJ2-5,13,TRBD2,CSAPGLAEETQYF,TGCAGTGCTCCGGGACTAGCGGAAGAGACCCAGTACTTC
TRBV6-1,many,TRBJ1-2,15,TRBD1,CASSTGDGRWRGYTF,TGTGCCAGCAGTACAGGGGACGGCCGTTGGAGAGGCTACACCTTC
TRBV11-3,many,TRBJ2-7,19,TRBD2,CASSLDIPGGPTISYEQYF,TGTGCCAGCAGCTTAGATATACCGGGAGGGCCCACGATTTCCTACGAGCAGTACTTC
TRBV28,many,TRBJ1-4,14,TRBD1,CASSSGQGMQKLFF,TGTGCCAGCAGTTCGGGACAGGGTATGCAAAAACTGTTTTTT
TRBV12-3/TRBV12-4,many,TRBJ2-2,11,NA,CASSSPGELFF,TGTGCCAGCAGCTCACCCGGGGAGCTGTTTTTT
TRBV28,many,TRBJ2-2,11,NA,CATAEDGELFF,TGTGCCACCGCGGAGGACGGGGAGCTGTTTTTT
TRBV19,NA,TRBJ2-5,15,TRBD1,CASSILRDRGETQYF,TGTGCCAGTAGTATCCTCCGGGACAGAGGAGAGACCCAGTACTTC
TRBV6-5,NA,TRBJ2-7,14,TRBD2,CASSYHGGDYEQYF,TGTGCCAGCAGTTACCACGGGGGGGACTACGAGCAGTACTTC
TRBV9,few,TRBJ2-5,15,TRBD2,CASSGKAGAEETQYF,TGTGCCAGCAGCGGAAAAGCGGGGGCGGAAGAGACCCAGTACTTC
TRBV5-1,NA,TRBJ1-2,13,TRBD1,CASSLRQGSGYTF,TGCGCCAGCAGCTTAAGACAGGGCAGTGGCTACACCTTC
TRBV9,few,TRBJ2-7,13,NA,CASSAPGRYEQYF,TGTGCCAGCAGCGCCCCAGGGCGATACGAGCAGTACTTC
TRBV28,many,TRBJ2-5,16,TRBD2,CASSLLGLAGTETQYF,TGTGCCAGCAGTCTACTCGGACTAGCGGGAACAGAGACCCAGTACTTC
TRBV28,many,TRBJ1-1,10,NA,CASTGGEAFF,TGTGCCAGCACGGGGGGTGAAGCTTTCTTT